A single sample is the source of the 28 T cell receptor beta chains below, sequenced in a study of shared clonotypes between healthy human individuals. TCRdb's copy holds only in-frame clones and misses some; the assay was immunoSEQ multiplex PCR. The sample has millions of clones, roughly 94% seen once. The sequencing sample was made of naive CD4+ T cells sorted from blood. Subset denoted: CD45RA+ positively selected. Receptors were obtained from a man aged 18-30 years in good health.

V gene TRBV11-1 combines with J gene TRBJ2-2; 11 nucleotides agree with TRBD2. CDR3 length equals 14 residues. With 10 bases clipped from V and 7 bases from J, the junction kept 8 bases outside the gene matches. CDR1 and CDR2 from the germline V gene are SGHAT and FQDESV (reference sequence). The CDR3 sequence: CATRLAGSDGELFF. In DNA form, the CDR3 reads TGTGCCACTAGACTAGCGGGGTCGGACGGGGAGCTGTTTTTT.

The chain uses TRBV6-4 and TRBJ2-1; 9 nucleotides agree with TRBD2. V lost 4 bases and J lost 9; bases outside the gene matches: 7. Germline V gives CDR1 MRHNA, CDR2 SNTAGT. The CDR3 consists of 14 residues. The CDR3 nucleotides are TGTGCCAGCAGTGTAGCGGGAGTGTCTCGTGAGCAGTTCTTC. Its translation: CASSVAGVSREQFF.

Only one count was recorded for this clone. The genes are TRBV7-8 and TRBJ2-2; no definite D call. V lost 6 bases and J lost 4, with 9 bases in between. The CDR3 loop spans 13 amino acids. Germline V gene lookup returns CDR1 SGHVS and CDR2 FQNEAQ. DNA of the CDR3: TGTGCCAGCAGGGTAGTGGGCACCGGGGAGCTGTTTTTT. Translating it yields CASRVVGTGELFF. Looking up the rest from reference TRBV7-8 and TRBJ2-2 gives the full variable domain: GAGVSQSPRYKVAKRGQDVALRCDPISGHVSLFWYQQALGQGPEFLTYFQNEAQLDKSGLPSDRFFAERPEGSVSTLKIQRTQQEDSAVYLCASRVVGTGELFFGEGSRLTVL.

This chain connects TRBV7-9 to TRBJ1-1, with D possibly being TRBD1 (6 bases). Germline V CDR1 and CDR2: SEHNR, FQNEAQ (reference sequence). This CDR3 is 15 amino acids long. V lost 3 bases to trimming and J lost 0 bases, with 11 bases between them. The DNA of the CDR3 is TGTGCCAGCAGCTTGGATGGACAGTTGAACACTGAAGCTTTCTTT. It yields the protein CASSLDGQLNTEAFF.

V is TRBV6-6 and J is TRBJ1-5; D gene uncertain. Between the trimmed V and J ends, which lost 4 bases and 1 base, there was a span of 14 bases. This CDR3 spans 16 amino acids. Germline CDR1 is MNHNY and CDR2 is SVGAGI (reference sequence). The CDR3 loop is CASSSTDGGSNQPQHF. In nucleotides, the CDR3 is TGTGCCAGCAGTTCCACGGACGGAGGAAGCAATCAGCCCCAGCATTTT.

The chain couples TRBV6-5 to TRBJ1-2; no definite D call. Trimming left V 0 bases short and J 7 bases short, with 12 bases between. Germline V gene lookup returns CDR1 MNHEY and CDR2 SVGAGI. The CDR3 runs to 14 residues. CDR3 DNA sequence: TGTGCCAGCAGTTACTCGTATGGGTACGGTGGCTACACCTTC. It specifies CASSYSYGYGGYTF.

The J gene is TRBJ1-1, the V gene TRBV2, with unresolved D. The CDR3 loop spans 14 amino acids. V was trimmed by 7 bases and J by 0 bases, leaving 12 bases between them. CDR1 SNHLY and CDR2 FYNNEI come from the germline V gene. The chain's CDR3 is CASKPTVMNTEAFF. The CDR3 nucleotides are TGTGCCAGCAAGCCGACGGTGATGAACACTGAAGCTTTCTTT. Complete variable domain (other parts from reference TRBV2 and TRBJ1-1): EPEVTQTPSHQVTQMGQEVILRCVPISNHLYFYWYRQILGQKVEFLVSFYNNEISEKSEIFDDQFSVERPDGSNFTLKIRSTKLEDSAMYFCASKPTVMNTEAFFGQGTRLTVV.

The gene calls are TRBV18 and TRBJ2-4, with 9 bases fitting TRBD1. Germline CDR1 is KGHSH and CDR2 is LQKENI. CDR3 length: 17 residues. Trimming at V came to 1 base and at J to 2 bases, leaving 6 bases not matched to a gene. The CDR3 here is CASSPRTGDTPKNIQYF. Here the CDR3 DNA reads TGTGCCAGCTCACCACGGACAGGGGACACTCCCAAAAACATTCAGTACTTC.

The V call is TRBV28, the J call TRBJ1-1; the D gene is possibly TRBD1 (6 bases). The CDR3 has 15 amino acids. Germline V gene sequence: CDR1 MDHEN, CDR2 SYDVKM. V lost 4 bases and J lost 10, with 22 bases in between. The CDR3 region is CASSSARGGDLGAFF. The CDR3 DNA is TGTGCCAGCAGTTCGGCCCGGGGGGGCGATCTGGGAGCTTTCTTT.

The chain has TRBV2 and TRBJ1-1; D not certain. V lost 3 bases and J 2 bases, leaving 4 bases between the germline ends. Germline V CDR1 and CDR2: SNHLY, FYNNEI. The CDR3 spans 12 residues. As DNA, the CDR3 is TGTGCCAGCAGTGAGGCAAACACTGAAGCTTTCTTT. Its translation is CASSEANTEAFF.

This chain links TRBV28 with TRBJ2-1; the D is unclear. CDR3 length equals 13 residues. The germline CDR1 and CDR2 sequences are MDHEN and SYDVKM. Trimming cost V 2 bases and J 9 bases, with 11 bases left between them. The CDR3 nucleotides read TGTGCCAGCAGTTTAAACAGACCCAGTGAGCAGTTCTTC. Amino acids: CASSLNRPSEQFF.

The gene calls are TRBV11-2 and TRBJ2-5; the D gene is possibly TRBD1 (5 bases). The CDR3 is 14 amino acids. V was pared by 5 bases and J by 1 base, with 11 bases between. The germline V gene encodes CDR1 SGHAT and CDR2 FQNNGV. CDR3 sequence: CASSNRQIQETQYF. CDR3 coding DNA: TGTGCCAGCAGCAATCGACAGATCCAAGAGACCCAGTACTTC.

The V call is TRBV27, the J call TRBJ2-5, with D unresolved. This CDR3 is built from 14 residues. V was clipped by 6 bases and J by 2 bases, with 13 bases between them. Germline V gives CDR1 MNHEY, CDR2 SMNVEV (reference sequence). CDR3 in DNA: TGTGCCAGCAGCCCAGAATACACGCAAGAGACCCAGTACTTC. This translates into CASSPEYTQETQYF.

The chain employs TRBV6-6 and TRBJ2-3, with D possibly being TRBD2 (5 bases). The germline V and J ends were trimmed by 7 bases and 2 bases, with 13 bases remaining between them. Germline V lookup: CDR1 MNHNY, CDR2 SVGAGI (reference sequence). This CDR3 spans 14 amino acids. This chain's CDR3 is CASKERYLTDTQYF. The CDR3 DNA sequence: TGTGCCAGCAAGGAGCGGTATCTCACAGATACGCAGTATTTT.

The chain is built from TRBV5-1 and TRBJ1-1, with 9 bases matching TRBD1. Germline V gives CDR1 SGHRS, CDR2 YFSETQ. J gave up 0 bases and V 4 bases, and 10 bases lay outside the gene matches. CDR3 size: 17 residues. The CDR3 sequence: CASSRRQGGPMNTEAFF. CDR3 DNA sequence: TGCGCCAGCAGCAGACGACAGGGGGGCCCAATGAACACTGAAGCTTTCTTT.

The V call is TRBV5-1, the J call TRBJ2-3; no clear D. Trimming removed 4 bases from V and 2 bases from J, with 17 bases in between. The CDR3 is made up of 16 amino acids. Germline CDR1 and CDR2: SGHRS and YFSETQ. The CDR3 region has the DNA TGCGCCAGCAGCCCTGGTGCGGCTAAACACACAGATACGCAGTATTTT. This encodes CASSPGAAKHTDTQYF.

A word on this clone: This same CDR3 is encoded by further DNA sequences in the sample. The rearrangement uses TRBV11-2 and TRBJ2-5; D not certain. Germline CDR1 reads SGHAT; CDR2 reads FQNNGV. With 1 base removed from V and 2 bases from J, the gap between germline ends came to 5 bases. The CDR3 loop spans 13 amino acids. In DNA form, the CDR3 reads TGTGCCAGCAGCTTAGGCCTTCAAGAGACCCAGTACTTC. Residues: CASSLGLQETQYF.

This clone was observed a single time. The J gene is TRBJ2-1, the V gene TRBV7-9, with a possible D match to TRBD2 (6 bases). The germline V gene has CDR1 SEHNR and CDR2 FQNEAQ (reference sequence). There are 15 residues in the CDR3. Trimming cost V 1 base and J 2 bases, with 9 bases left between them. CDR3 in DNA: TGTGCCAGCAGCTTAGGGAGGGGCACCTACAATGAGCAGTTCTTC. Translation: CASSLGRGTYNEQFF.

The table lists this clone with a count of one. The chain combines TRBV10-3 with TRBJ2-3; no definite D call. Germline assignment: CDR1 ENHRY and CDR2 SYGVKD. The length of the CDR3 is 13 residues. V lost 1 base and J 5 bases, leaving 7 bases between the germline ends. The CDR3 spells CAISEFVGDTQYF. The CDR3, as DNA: TGTGCCATCAGTGAGTTTGTGGGAGATACGCAGTATTTT.

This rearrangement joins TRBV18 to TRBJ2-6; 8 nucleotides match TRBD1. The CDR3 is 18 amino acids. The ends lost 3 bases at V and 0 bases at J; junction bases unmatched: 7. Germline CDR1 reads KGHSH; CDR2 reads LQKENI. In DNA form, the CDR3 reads TGTGCCAGCTCACCTGGACAGGGCGAACTCTCTGGGGCCAACGTCCTGACTTTC. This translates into CASSPGQGELSGANVLTF.

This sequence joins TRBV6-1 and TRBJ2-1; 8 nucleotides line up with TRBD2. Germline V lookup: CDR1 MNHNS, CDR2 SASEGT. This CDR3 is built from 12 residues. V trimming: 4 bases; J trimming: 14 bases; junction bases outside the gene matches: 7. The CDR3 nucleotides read TGTGCCAGCAGTGCTCCGGGGACTAGTAAGTTCTTC. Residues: CASSAPGTSKFF.

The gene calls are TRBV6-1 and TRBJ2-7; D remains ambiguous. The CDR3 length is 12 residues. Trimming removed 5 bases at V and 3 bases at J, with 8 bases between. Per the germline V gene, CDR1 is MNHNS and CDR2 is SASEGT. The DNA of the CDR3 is TGTGCCAGCAGTAGGGCCGGCTACGAGCAGTACTTC. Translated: CASSRAGYEQYF.

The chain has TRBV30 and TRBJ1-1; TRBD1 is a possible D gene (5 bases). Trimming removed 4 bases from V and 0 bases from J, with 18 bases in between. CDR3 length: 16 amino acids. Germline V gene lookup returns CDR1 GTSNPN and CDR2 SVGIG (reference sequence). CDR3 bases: TGTGCCTGGACCCAGAAGGGGCTGACTATGAACACTGAAGCTTTCTTT. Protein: CAWTQKGLTMNTEAFF.

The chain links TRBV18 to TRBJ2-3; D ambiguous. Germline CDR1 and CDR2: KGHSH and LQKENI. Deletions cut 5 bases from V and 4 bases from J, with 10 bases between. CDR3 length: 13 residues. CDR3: CASSGRPPDTQYF. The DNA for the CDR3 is TGTGCCAGCTCAGGGCGGCCCCCAGATACGCAGTATTTT.

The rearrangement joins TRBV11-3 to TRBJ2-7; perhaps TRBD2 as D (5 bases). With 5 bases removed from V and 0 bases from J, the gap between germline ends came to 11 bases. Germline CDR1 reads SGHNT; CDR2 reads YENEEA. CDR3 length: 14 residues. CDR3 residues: CASSPDSSSYEQYF. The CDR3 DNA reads TGTGCCAGCAGCCCGGACTCCAGCTCCTACGAGCAGTACTTC.

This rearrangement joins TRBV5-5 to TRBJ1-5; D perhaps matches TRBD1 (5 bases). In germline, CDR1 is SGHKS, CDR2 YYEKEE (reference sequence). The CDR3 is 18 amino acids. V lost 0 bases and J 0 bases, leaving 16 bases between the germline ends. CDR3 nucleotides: TGTGCCAGCAGCTTGGGTTCACAGGTCCCGGGTAGCAATCAGCCCCAGCATTTT. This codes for CASSLGSQVPGSNQPQHF.

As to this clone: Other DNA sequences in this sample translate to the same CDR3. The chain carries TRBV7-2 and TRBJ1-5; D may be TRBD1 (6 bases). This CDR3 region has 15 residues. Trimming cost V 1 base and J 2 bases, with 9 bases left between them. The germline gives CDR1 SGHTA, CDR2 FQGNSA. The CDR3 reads CASSLEAGGNQPQHF. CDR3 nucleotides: TGTGCCAGCAGCTTAGAAGCAGGGGGCAATCAGCCCCAGCATTTT.

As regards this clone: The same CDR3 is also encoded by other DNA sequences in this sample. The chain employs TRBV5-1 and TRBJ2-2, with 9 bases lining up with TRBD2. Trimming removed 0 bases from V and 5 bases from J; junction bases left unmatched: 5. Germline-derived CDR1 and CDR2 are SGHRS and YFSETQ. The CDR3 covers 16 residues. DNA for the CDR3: TGCGCCAGCAGCTTGGCCGTAGCGGGAGTAACCGGGGAGCTGTTTTTT. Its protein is CASSLAVAGVTGELFF. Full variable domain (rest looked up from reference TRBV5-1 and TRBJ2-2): KAGVTQTPRYLIKTRGQQVTLSCSPISGHRSVSWYQQTPGQGLQFLFEYFSETQRNKGNFPGRFSGRQFSNSRSEMNVSTLELGDSALYLCASSLAVAGVTGELFFGEGSRLTVL.